This is a list of T cell receptor beta chains from one sample in a study of CD8 T cells in ankylosing spondylitis. TCRdb ran MiXCR on the 5' RACE reads and lists one entry per CDR3 protein. The table records some 130,000 distinct CDR3 sequences, roughly 13% of them present only once. The specimen sequenced was blood, either unsorted or a sorted T cell fraction (not recorded which). These receptors all come from a female donor with ankylosing spondylitis or in good health (not recorded which). The CDR3 runs from the conserved cysteine through the conserved F or W. The D gene is left open where the match is weak. Clone size is given for some rows only: seen once, a few or many times, or a class if the clone is expanded.

j_call	d_call	v_call	clone_size	cdr3_length	cdr3_nt	cdr3_aa
TRBJ2-2	NA	TRBV29-1	many	14	TGCAGCGTTACCAGCGGGTTTAACACCGGGGAGCTGTTTTTT	CSVTSGFNTGELFF
TRBJ2-1	NA	TRBV20-1	many	13	TGCAGTGCTCCCGGGACTTCTTACAATGAGCAGTTCTTC	CSAPGTSYNEQFF
TRBJ2-1	TRBD2	TRBV12-3/TRBV12-4	NA	15	TGTGCCAGCAGTATCCTAGCGGGGGGGCACAATGAGCAGTTCTTC	CASSILAGGHNEQFF
TRBJ2-3	TRBD2	TRBV28	NA	14	TGTGCCAGCAGCCCAGCGGGGACTACAGATACGCAGTATTTT	CASSPAGTTDTQYF
TRBJ2-1	NA	TRBV18	NA	15	TGTGCCAGCTCACCACCCGATAACCTCAACAATGAGCAGTTCTTC	CASSPPDNLNNEQFF
TRBJ2-1	TRBD2	TRBV20-1	many	16	TGCAGTGCTAGAGGCGGGGGGACGAATTCCTACAATGAGCAGTTCTTC	CSARGGGTNSYNEQFF
TRBJ2-5	NA	TRBV7-2	few	14	TGTGCCAGCAGCTTAGACAGGGCACAAGAGACCCAGTACTTC	CASSLDRAQETQYF
TRBJ2-1	NA	TRBV7-2	few	17	TGTGCCAGCAGCTTAGGGGTGGGTGACTACTCCTACAATGAGCAGTTCTTC	CASSLGVGDYSYNEQFF
TRBJ2-3	TRBD2	TRBV12-3/TRBV12-4	many	15	TGTGCCAGCAGTTTTCAGCGGGGGACCACAGATACGCAGTATTTT	CASSFQRGTTDTQYF
TRBJ2-3	NA	TRBV20-1	NA	14	TGCAGTGCTGAGGCGGAGGGGGCATCAGATACGCAGTATTTT	CSAEAEGASDTQYF
TRBJ1-1	NA	TRBV5-1	many	14	TGCGCCAGCAGCTTGGGAGGGAGAAACACTGAAGCTTTCTTT	CASSLGGRNTEAFF
TRBJ1-1	NA	TRBV4-2	NA	14	TGTGCCAGCAGCCAAGAGGGAAGGAACACTGAAGCTTTCTTT	CASSQEGRNTEAFF
TRBJ2-1	TRBD2	TRBV7-3	NA	15	TGTGCCAGCAGCCCGGGGCGGGAGGTCTACAATGAGCAGTTCTTC	CASSPGREVYNEQFF
TRBJ2-7	TRBD1	TRBV12-3/TRBV12-4	many	13	TGTGCCAGCACCCGGACAGGGTCTTACGAGCAGTACTTC	CASTRTGSYEQYF
TRBJ2-1	TRBD2	TRBV12-3/TRBV12-4	few	15	TGTGCCAGCAGTTTAGGCGGGGGGGCCGGAAATGAGCAGTTCTTC	CASSLGGGAGNEQFF
TRBJ2-7	TRBD2	TRBV29-1	many	13	TGCAGCGCCAGACTAGCGGGGTCCTACGAGCAGTACTTC	CSARLAGSYEQYF
TRBJ2-3	TRBD2	TRBV7-2	NA	16	TGTGCCAGCAGCTTAGAGAGCGGGGGGGTCCCAGATACGCAGTATTTT	CASSLESGGVPDTQYF
TRBJ2-5	NA	TRBV10-3	NA	15	TGTGCCATCAGTGAGGGGAGGACAGCCCAAGAGACCCAGTACTTC	CAISEGRTAQETQYF
TRBJ2-4	TRBD1	TRBV24-1	many	19	TGTGCCACCAGTGATTTGGGGGAAAGACAGGGATTTGCCAAAAACATTCAGTACTTC	CATSDLGERQGFAKNIQYF
TRBJ2-2	TRBD1	TRBV27	few	15	TGTGCCAGCCGCTGGGACAGGGCTGGAACCGGGGAGCTGTTTTTT	CASRWDRAGTGELFF
TRBJ2-6	NA	TRBV20-1	few	13	TGCAGTGCTAAGGATACTGGGGCCAACGTCCTGACTTTC	CSAKDTGANVLTF
TRBJ2-2	NA	TRBV7-3	many	15	TGTGCCAGCAGCTTAACACGGCTTAACACCGGGGAGCTGTTTTTT	CASSLTRLNTGELFF
TRBJ2-1	NA	TRBV20-1	NA	15	TGCAGTGCTAGAGACTTCCTAGCGCCCACCAATGAGCAGTTCTTC	CSARDFLAPTNEQFF
TRBJ2-7	TRBD2	TRBV6-1	NA	15	TGTGCCAGCTATTCCCCGACTAGCGGGGCTTACGAGCAGTACTTC	CASYSPTSGAYEQYF
TRBJ2-2	NA	TRBV12-3/TRBV12-4	few	15	TGTGCCAGCACAGCCTTTGGGCAGAACACCGGGGAGCTGTTTTTT	CASTAFGQNTGELFF
TRBJ2-7	NA	TRBV18	few	13	TGTGCCAGCTCACCGCTCAGGTTGTACGAGCAGTACTTC	CASSPLRLYEQYF
TRBJ1-1	NA	TRBV27	few	13	TGTGCCAGCAGTTTCAGGGAGGCCACTGAAGCTTTCTTT	CASSFREATEAFF
TRBJ1-4	NA	TRBV12-3/TRBV12-4	few	15	TGTGCCAGCAGGTCCAATTTGGGAACTAATGAAAAACTGTTTTTT	CASRSNLGTNEKLFF
TRBJ1-3	NA	TRBV7-9	many	15	TGTGCCAGCAGCCTAACAGGAAACCCTGGAAACACCATATATTTT	CASSLTGNPGNTIYF
TRBJ1-2	NA	TRBV19	NA	16	TGTGCCAGTGCCGATGGACAGCGTATAGCTAACTATGGCTACACCTTC	CASADGQRIANYGYTF
TRBJ2-3	NA	TRBV7-8	NA	15	TGTGCCAGCAGCTTAGATTGGCAGGGCACAGATACGCAGTATTTT	CASSLDWQGTDTQYF
TRBJ1-2	TRBD1	TRBV11-1	few	15	TGTGCCAGCAGCTTAGCACAGGGGGCTCGTAATGGCTACACCTTC	CASSLAQGARNGYTF
TRBJ2-1	NA	TRBV4-1	NA	14	TGCGCCAGCAACGTAATAGTCCAAAACAATGAGCAGTTCTTC	CASNVIVQNNEQFF
TRBJ2-1	NA	TRBV2	many	12	TGTGCCAGCAGACGACTAGGTAATGAGCAGTTCTTC	CASRRLGNEQFF
TRBJ2-1	NA	TRBV12-3/TRBV12-4	few	13	TGTGCCAGCAGTTTGTGGGGGGGCTGGGAGCAGTTCTTC	CASSLWGGWEQFF
TRBJ2-2	NA	TRBV7-8	NA	14	TGTGCCAGCAGTTCTACAGGGAACACCGGGGAGCTGTTTTTT	CASSSTGNTGELFF
TRBJ1-5	TRBD1	TRBV12-3/TRBV12-4	few	15	TGTGCCAGCAGTGACCGGGACAGGGAAGGTCAGCCCCAGCATTTT	CASSDRDREGQPQHF
TRBJ2-3	TRBD1	TRBV29-1	many	14	TGCAGCGTTGTAACAGGGGCGCTCACAGATACGCAGTATTTT	CSVVTGALTDTQYF
TRBJ1-1	NA	TRBV20-1	many	13	TGCAGTGCCCCATCACAGGGTGGGCCTGAAGCTTTCTTT	CSAPSQGGPEAFF
TRBJ2-3	NA	TRBV4-2	NA	13	TGTGCCAGCAGCCAAGCGTCGCCGGCGCCGCAGTATTTT	CASSQASPAPQYF
TRBJ2-7	TRBD1	TRBV20-1	many	13	TGCAGTGCACCGGACAGGCTAGTCTACGAGCAGTACTTC	CSAPDRLVYEQYF
TRBJ2-7	NA	TRBV12-3/TRBV12-4	few	14	TGTGCCAGCAGTCCCAGGGAGTCTTCCTACGAGCAGTACTTC	CASSPRESSYEQYF
TRBJ2-5	NA	TRBV7-7	many	13	TGTGCTAGCAGCTTAGTCAGGGATGAGACCCAGTACTTC	CASSLVRDETQYF
TRBJ1-2	TRBD1	TRBV3-1	NA	15	TGTGCCAGCAGCCATCAAGGACAGGTCAACTATGGCTACACCTTC	CASSHQGQVNYGYTF
TRBJ2-7	NA	TRBV20-1	NA	13	TGCAGTGTACGTCGGCGGGTTTCCTACGAGCAGTACTTC	CSVRRRVSYEQYF
TRBJ2-2	TRBD2	TRBV20-1	many	17	TGCAGTGCGGATCAACCTAGCGGGGGGGCAATCACCGGGGAGCTGTTTTTT	CSADQPSGGAITGELFF
TRBJ1-1	TRBD1	TRBV5-1	many	13	TGCGCCAGCAGACCAGGGGGTTGGACTGAAGCTTTCTTT	CASRPGGWTEAFF
TRBJ1-2	NA	TRBV14	few	13	TGTGCCAGCAGCCCCCGACAGGCAGATGGCTACACCTTC	CASSPRQADGYTF
TRBJ2-3	TRBD2	TRBV7-6	medium-sized	18	TGTGCCAGCAGCTCCCTCGCTAGCGGCACCTCAAAGACAGATACGCAGTATTTT	CASSSLASGTSKTDTQYF
TRBJ2-1	TRBD2	TRBV6-1	few	15	TGTGCCAGCAGTGAAGCTACTAGCGGGCGCAATGAGCAGTTCTTC	CASSEATSGRNEQFF
TRBJ2-5	TRBD2	TRBV7-2	NA	16	TGTGCCAGCAGCTTAGCGGCGGGAGGGACGGGAGAGACCCAGTACTTC	CASSLAAGGTGETQYF
TRBJ1-1	NA	TRBV20-1	NA	16	TGCAGTGCTAGCTCGCCTGGAGGACAGTCGAACAATGAAGCTTTCTTT	CSASSPGGQSNNEAFF
TRBJ2-7	NA	TRBV19	NA	15	TGTGCCAGTAGGGAGGCGGGAACAGCAGCCTACGAGCAGTACTTC	CASREAGTAAYEQYF
TRBJ2-7	TRBD2	TRBV20-1	few	14	TGCAGTGCTAGACAACTAGCGGGTATCTACGAGCAGTACTTC	CSARQLAGIYEQYF
TRBJ2-5	TRBD2	TRBV5-1	many	16	TGCGCCAGCAGCCCGATGGGCGGGAGGTACCAAGAGACCCAGTACTTC	CASSPMGGRYQETQYF
TRBJ2-5	TRBD2	TRBV24-1	few	16	TGTGCCACCAGTGATCCGCGACTAGCGGGGCAAGAGACCCAGTACTTC	CATSDPRLAGQETQYF
TRBJ2-3	TRBD1	TRBV7-8	NA	13	TGTGCCAGCGCACAGGGGAGCACAGATACGCAGTATTTT	CASAQGSTDTQYF
TRBJ1-3	NA	TRBV6-2/TRBV6-3	many	13	TGTGCCAGCAGTTACTCGATCGGAAACACCATATATTTT	CASSYSIGNTIYF
TRBJ1-6	TRBD1	TRBV12-3/TRBV12-4	NA	20	TGTGCCAGCAGTTTTCTCCGGGACAGGGGTTTTAGCTCCTATAATTCACCCCTCCACTTT	CASSFLRDRGFSSYNSPLHF